Sequencing of this T cell receptor (beta chain) was carried out in a study of identical twins. Study-wide findings and caveats: Cross-sectional statistics underpinned the conclusions; the same donors were not followed. The study found that models underestimated out-of-frame TCR alpha sharing in monozygotic twins. Insertion counts were lower in abundant cord blood beta clonotypes, a trend that memory repertoires did not show.

Template switching added a universal primer binding site, and final cDNA carried unique molecular identifiers. TCRdb used MiXCR to reprocess the 5' RACE reads, holding one entry per CDR3 protein. Among roughly 630,000 distinct CDR3 sequences, roughly 6.6% were seen once, and the ten largest hold roughly 1.6%. The germline V and J ends were trimmed by 0 bases and 8 bases, with 11 bases remaining between them. The CDR3 length is 13 residues. Per the germline V gene, CDR1 is LGHDT and CDR2 is YNNKEL (reference sequence). To note about this clonotype: Its target is unknown.

The data were also submitted as part of a second study, on yellow fever vaccine responses in identical twins.

The V gene is TRBV3-1, the J gene TRBJ2-7; unclear D gene. Sequenced input: PBMCs. The receptor was isolated from a woman under 30 in good health. CDR3 protein: CASSQDLLGKQYF. The CDR3 DNA sequence: TGTGCCAGCAGCCAAGACCTTTTAGGCAAGCAGTACTTC.